The 21 T cell receptor beta chains below were found in one sample sequenced in a study of blood T cells in healthy people across ages. PCR was performed a second time for roughly 7 to 12 cycles using a sample-barcoded 5' primer and a J-beta primer mix. TCRdb recomputed calls from the 5' RACE reads with MiXCR, one row per CDR3 protein. The repertoire holds 1.5 million to 2 million distinct CDR3 sequences, with just under 50% as singletons. Source material: blood. These receptors all come from a woman in her forties in good health.

The chain employs TRBV7-9 and TRBJ2-3; tentative D call: TRBD2 (6 bases). Germline V gives CDR1 SEHNR, CDR2 FQNEAQ (reference sequence). The V end was cut by 4 bases, the J end by 4 bases, with 15 bases between. The CDR3 extends over 15 amino acids. Here the CDR3 DNA reads TGTGCCAGCAGCTACCCCAGGACGGGGGCAGATACGCAGTATTTT. Translation gives CASSYPRTGADTQYF.

The rearrangement joins TRBV9 to TRBJ2-3, with 10 bases fitting TRBD2. Trimming at V came to 4 bases and at J to 4 bases, leaving 9 bases not matched to a gene. This CDR3 region has 16 residues. The germline V gene has CDR1 SGDLS and CDR2 YYNGEE. CDR3 protein: CASSPQLAGGADTQYF. The DNA of the CDR3 is TGTGCCAGCAGCCCCCAATTAGCGGGGGGTGCAGATACGCAGTATTTT.

The J gene is TRBJ2-7, the V gene TRBV20-1, with D possibly TRBD2 on 6 matching bases. The CDR3 runs 13 residues. Germline CDR1 and CDR2: DFQATT and SNEGSKA (reference sequence). The V end was cut by 0 bases, the J end by 5 bases, with 11 bases between. The DNA of the CDR3 is TGCAGTGCTAGAGATGGGACTGTCCACGAGCAGTACTTC. Translating gives CSARDGTVHEQYF.

V and J are TRBV15 and TRBJ2-1; D is uncertain. V lost 3 bases and J 9 bases, leaving 6 bases between the germline ends. CDR1 and CDR2 from the germline V gene are LNHNV and YYDKDF (reference sequence). The CDR3 is made up of 11 amino acids. CDR3 nucleotide sequence: TGTGCCACCAGCAGCGCACGTGAGCAGTTCTTC. This gives the protein CATSSAREQFF. Together with reference TRBV15 and TRBJ2-1, the CDR3 gives the full variable domain: DAMVIQNPRYQVTQFGKPVTLSCSQTLNHNVMYWYQQKSSQAPKLLFHYYDKDFNNEADTPDNFQSRRPNTSFCFLDIRSPGLGDTAMYLCATSSAREQFFGPGTRLTVL.

CDR3 in amino acids: CASSARQGAANYGYTF. In DNA, the CDR3 is TGCGCCAGCAGCGCAAGACAGGGGGCTGCAAACTATGGCTACACCTTC. The rearrangement uses TRBV5-1 and TRBJ1-2; TRBD1 agrees at 10 bases. The CDR3 is 16 residues long. J gave up 2 bases and V 4 bases, and 8 bases lay outside the gene matches. Germline CDR1 is SGHRS and CDR2 is YFSETQ.

This clonotype was seen a few times. The V gene is TRBV6-5, the J gene TRBJ1-5; TRBD1 agrees at 8 bases. V shed 7 bases and J 4 bases; nucleotides not matched to a gene: 9. CDR3 length equals 15 residues. In germline, CDR1 is MNHEY, CDR2 SVGAGI. The CDR3 DNA reads as TGTGCCAGCAAACAAGGACAGGGAAAGAATCAGCCCCAGCATTTT. Amino acids: CASKQGQGKNQPQHF.

V and J are TRBV25-1 and TRBJ1-4, with 8 bases matching TRBD1. In germline, CDR1 is MGHDK, CDR2 SYGVNS. This CDR3 is built from 15 residues. Trimming took 3 bases from V and 13 from J; bases not matched to a gene: 13. CDR3 DNA sequence: TGTGCCAGCAGTGATGCAGGGGGCCCCAGCGGATTACTGTTTTTT. Its protein product is CASSDAGGPSGLLFF.

The genes are TRBV29-1 and TRBJ2-1, with D possibly being TRBD1 (5 bases). Germline CDR1 SQVTM, CDR2 ANQGSEA. This CDR3 spans 14 amino acids. Between the trimmed V and J ends, which lost 4 bases and 0 bases, there was a span of 10 bases. The CDR3 DNA reads TGCAGCGTTGCCAGGGTGGGCTCCTACAATGAGCAGTTCTTC. It translates to CSVARVGSYNEQFF.

This clonotype was seen more than once but under ten times. The V call is TRBV20-1, the J call TRBJ1-2; no firm D call. This CDR3 spans 13 amino acids. V lost 6 bases and J lost 1, with 12 bases in between. Germline lookup yields CDR1 DFQATT and CDR2 SNEGSKA (reference sequence). CDR3 in DNA: TGCAGTGCCTTACCGGCTCTTAACTATGGCTACACCTTC. It encodes CSALPALNYGYTF.

The chain recombines TRBV6-5 with TRBJ1-1; 10 nucleotides agree with TRBD1. The junction had 6 bases not matched to a gene; V was cut back by 7 bases and J by 7 bases. The CDR3 sequence is 13 residues long. Germline assignment: CDR1 MNHEY and CDR2 SVGAGI. CDR3 loop: CASNWDRGGEAFF. The DNA for the CDR3 is TGTGCCAGCAACTGGGACAGGGGAGGTGAAGCTTTCTTT.

The chain couples TRBV5-1 to TRBJ2-5, with D possibly TRBD1 on 6 matching bases. Germline CDR1 SGHRS, CDR2 YFSETQ. The V and J ends lost 2 bases and 5 bases respectively, with 16 bases between them. This CDR3 comprises 15 residues. CDR3 amino acids: CASSLGTPSQETQYF. Written as DNA, the CDR3 is TGCGCCAGCAGCTTAGGGACACCCTCCCAGGAGACCCAGTACTTC.

This rearrangement joins TRBV7-2 to TRBJ2-5; D could derive from TRBD1 or TRBD2 (6 bases each). This CDR3 has 16 amino acids. The V end lost 5 bases, the J end lost 1 base, and 17 bases lay between the germline ends. Germline CDR1 and CDR2: SGHTA and FQGNSA. The CDR3 sequence: CASSRLGGRGQETQYF. Written as DNA, the CDR3 is TGTGCCAGCAGCCGTCTAGGGGGGCGGGGCCAAGAGACCCAGTACTTC.

This chain joins TRBV2 and TRBJ2-3; TRBD2 aligns across 8 bases. The CDR3 runs 15 residues. The V and J ends lost 7 bases and 2 bases, in that order; junction bases with no gene match: 8. Germline V gene data show CDR1 as SNHLY and CDR2 as FYNNEI. CDR3 sequence (DNA): TGTGCCAGCACCCGGGGGGGGAGGACCACAGATACGCAGTATTTT. Encoded protein: CASTRGGRTTDTQYF. Full variable domain (remainder filled in from reference TRBV2 and TRBJ2-3): EPEVTQTPSHQVTQMGQEVILRCVPISNHLYFYWYRQILGQKVEFLVSFYNNEISEKSEIFDDQFSVERPDGSNFTLKIRSTKLEDSAMYFCASTRGGRTTDTQYFGPGTRLTVL.

This clonotype showed up just a few times. This sequence joins TRBV21-1 and TRBJ1-1. TRBV21-1 is deemed a pseudogene. CDR3 length equals 14 residues. CDR3 sequence: CASRPGGPHTEAFF. CDR3 nucleotide sequence: TGTGCCAGCAGACCGGGGGGGCCACACACTGAAGCTTTCTTT.

This clonotype was observed once. This chain joins TRBV3-1 and TRBJ2-7; 9 nucleotides match TRBD2. The J segment lost 10 bases and the V segment lost 2 bases, leaving 9 bases of the junction unmatched. The length of the CDR3 is 14 residues. CDR1 LGHDT and CDR2 YNNKEL come from the germline V gene (reference sequence). CDR3 in amino acids: CASSQISSGVSQYF. The CDR3 nucleotides read TGTGCCAGCAGCCAAATCTCTAGCGGGGTATCCCAGTACTTC.

This clonotype was counted between two and nine times. The chain carries TRBV29-1 and TRBJ1-2; no definite D call. Looked up from germline, CDR1 is SQVTM and CDR2 is ANQGSEA. The CDR3 runs 12 residues. Trimming shortened V by 4 bases and J by 8 bases, and 14 bases separated the two germline ends. Here the CDR3 DNA reads TGCAGCGTTGTGGTATCCTATCTCGGCTACACCTTC. It yields the protein CSVVVSYLGYTF.

This sequence joins TRBV4-1 and TRBJ2-1; TRBD2 aligns across 12 bases. This CDR3 spans 15 amino acids. Germline CDR1 and CDR2: MGHRA and YSYEKL. Germline trimming cut 2 bases from V and 8 bases from J; bases unmatched to any gene: 4. This chain's CDR3 is CASSQLAGGPYEQFF. CDR3 nucleotide sequence: TGCGCCAGCAGCCAACTAGCGGGGGGGCCCTATGAGCAGTTCTTC.

This clonotype appeared many times. The chain carries TRBV27 and TRBJ1-2; 8 bases line up with TRBD1. The V segment lost 5 bases and the J segment 4 bases; nucleotides outside the gene matches: 6. The germline gives CDR1 MNHEY, CDR2 SMNVEV (reference sequence). The CDR3 has 14 residues. The CDR3 DNA is TGTGCCAGCAGTCCTGGGACAGGAACCTATGGCTACACCTTC. It specifies CASSPGTGTYGYTF.

The rearrangement uses TRBV5-1 and TRBJ1-5, with TRBD1 as a possible D gene (5 bases). Trimming left V 4 bases short and J 3 bases short, with 14 bases between. This CDR3 spans 15 amino acids. The germline V gene encodes CDR1 SGHRS and CDR2 YFSETQ. Here the CDR3 DNA reads TGCGCCAGCAGCCCCCGGGACGGCAACAATCAGCCCCAGCATTTT. This sequence encodes CASSPRDGNNQPQHF. Using reference TRBV5-1 and TRBJ1-5 for the parts outside the CDR3, the full variable domain is KAGVTQTPRYLIKTRGQQVTLSCSPISGHRSVSWYQQTPGQGLQFLFEYFSETQRNKGNFPGRFSGRQFSNSRSEMNVSTLELGDSALYLCASSPRDGNNQPQHFGDGTRLSIL.

This sequence joins TRBV9 and TRBJ2-1, with D hard to call. This CDR3 spans 11 amino acids. Germline V lookup: CDR1 SGDLS, CDR2 YYNGEE. V lost 2 bases, J lost 10 bases, and 7 bases lay in between. The CDR3 loop reads CASSVSREQFF. The CDR3 region has the DNA TGTGCCAGCAGCGTCAGCAGGGAGCAGTTCTTC.

This rearrangement joins TRBV6-1 to TRBJ2-5; 7 nucleotides line up with TRBD1. Looked up from germline, CDR1 is MNHNS and CDR2 is SASEGT. V lost 4 bases to trimming and J lost 5 bases; unmatched junction nucleotides: 7. The CDR3 runs 14 residues. The CDR3 sequence is CASSVNRGRETQYF. The CDR3 DNA reads as TGTGCCAGCAGTGTGAACAGGGGACGGGAGACCCAGTACTTC.